This TCR beta chain originates from a study of blood T cell repertoires in COVID-19. Study overall: Samples representing acute and convalescent COVID-19 were sourced from the United States, Italy and Spain. From T cells, B-cell-depleted T cells, or PBMCs came the material, which was cDNA or gDNA.

The CDR3 is 14 residues long. Trimming removed 1 base at V and 3 bases at J, with 6 bases between. The germline gives CDR1 LGHDT, CDR2 YNNKEL (reference sequence). Seattle-derived patients entered the study during active infection and were followed longitudinally. Only in-frame clones appear in the TCRdb table, and some are missing; sequencing was by immunoSEQ multiplex PCR. The sample lists 150,000 to 200,000 clones; around 79% were seen once. Material: peripheral blood. The TCR originated in a woman in her thirties or forties with COVID-19, enrolled during active disease. J is TRBJ2-2 and V is TRBV3-1 (or the pseudogene TRBV3-2); tentatively, D is TRBD2 (5 bases). Written as DNA, the CDR3 is TGTGCCAGCAGCCAAGGAGGGTACACCGGGGAGCTGTTTTTT. This codes for CASSQGGYTGELFF.